This entry lists 8 T cell receptor beta chains sequenced from one sample in a study of control samples from healthy donors and cancer patients. The repertoire was sequenced with immunoSEQ multiplex PCR; TCRdb's copy has only in-frame clones and lacks some. Among about 61,000 clones listed, 90% were seen once. Sequencing used PBMCs. These receptors originate from a man aged 55 to 70 with colorectal cancer.

The chain employs TRBV4-1 and TRBJ2-2; no clear D gene. CDR1 MGHRA and CDR2 YSYEKL come from the germline V gene. The V end lost 6 bases, the J end lost 2 bases, and 4 bases lay between the germline ends. This CDR3 contains 12 residues. The CDR3 DNA follows: TGCGCCAGCAGGGCCAACACCGGGGAGCTGTTTTTT. Translation gives CASRANTGELFF.

The chain links TRBV19 to TRBJ1-5, with D uncertain. There are 19 residues in the CDR3. With 0 bases removed from V and 1 base from J, the gap between germline ends came to 19 bases. From germline, CDR1 is LNHDA and CDR2 SQIVND (reference sequence). The CDR3 is CASSIDSHYPGWSNQPQHF. In nucleotides, the CDR3 is TGTGCCAGTAGTATAGATAGCCATTACCCCGGGTGGAGCAATCAGCCCCAGCATTTT.

This chain joins TRBV19 and TRBJ2-5, with 7 nucleotides matching TRBD1. With V trimmed by 6 bases and J by 2 bases, 12 bases remained unmatched. The CDR3 is 16 amino acids. CDR1 and CDR2 from the germline V gene are LNHDA and SQIVND (reference sequence). DNA for the CDR3: TGTGCCAGTAGCCGAAGGGACCAGGGGGTTCAAGAGACCCAGTACTTC. This codes for CASSRRDQGVQETQYF.

The V call is TRBV4-1, the J call TRBJ2-3, with D perhaps matching TRBD2 (7 bases). The CDR3 covers 15 residues. Between the trimmed V and J ends, which lost 5 bases and 4 bases, there was a span of 16 bases. CDR1 and CDR2 from the germline V gene are MGHRA and YSYEKL. This CDR3 reads CASSEGGGSSDTQYF. In DNA, the CDR3 is TGCGCCAGCAGCGAAGGGGGGGGTAGCTCAGATACGCAGTATTTT.

The chain combines TRBV9 with TRBJ2-3; the D gene is possibly TRBD2 (5 bases). Germline CDR1 is SGDLS and CDR2 is YYNGEE. The CDR3 contains 16 residues. The V end was cut by 0 bases, the J end by 3 bases, with 14 bases between. Here the CDR3 DNA reads TGTGCCAGCAGCGTAGTAGCGCCCGCGGGTACAGATACGCAGTATTTT. It specifies CASSVVAPAGTDTQYF. Full variable domain (remainder filled in from reference TRBV9 and TRBJ2-3): DSGVTQTPKHLITATGQRVTLRCSPRSGDLSVYWYQQSLDQGLQFLIQYYNGEERAKGNILERFSAQQFPDLHSELNLSSLELGDSALYFCASSVVAPAGTDTQYFGPGTRLTVL.

This chain uses TRBV30 with TRBJ1-2, with a possible D match to TRBD1 (6 bases). CDR3 size: 14 residues. Germline loops: CDR1 GTSNPN, CDR2 SVGIG (reference sequence). Trimming took 4 bases from V and 4 from J, leaving 16 bases between them. The CDR3: CAWKWGRGLYGYTF. For the CDR3, the DNA is TGTGCCTGGAAATGGGGCAGGGGCCTCTATGGCTACACCTTC.

V is TRBV30 and J is TRBJ1-1, with a possible D match to TRBD1 (5 bases). Germline CDR1 and CDR2: GTSNPN and SVGIG (reference sequence). There are 15 residues in the CDR3. Deletions cut 0 bases from V and 4 bases from J, with 15 bases between. This CDR3 reads CAWSVPGTTGTEAFF. The CDR3 nucleotides read TGTGCCTGGAGTGTTCCGGGGACCACGGGCACTGAAGCTTTCTTT.

This rearrangement joins TRBV5-8 to TRBJ2-7; D is uncertain. The germline gives CDR1 SGHTS, CDR2 YDEGEE. The V end lost 0 bases, the J end lost 0 bases, and 10 bases lay between the germline ends. The CDR3 runs to 15 residues. The CDR3 sequence: CASSLAWGPSYEQYF. In nucleotides, the CDR3 is TGTGCCAGCAGCTTGGCGTGGGGTCCCTCCTACGAGCAGTACTTC.